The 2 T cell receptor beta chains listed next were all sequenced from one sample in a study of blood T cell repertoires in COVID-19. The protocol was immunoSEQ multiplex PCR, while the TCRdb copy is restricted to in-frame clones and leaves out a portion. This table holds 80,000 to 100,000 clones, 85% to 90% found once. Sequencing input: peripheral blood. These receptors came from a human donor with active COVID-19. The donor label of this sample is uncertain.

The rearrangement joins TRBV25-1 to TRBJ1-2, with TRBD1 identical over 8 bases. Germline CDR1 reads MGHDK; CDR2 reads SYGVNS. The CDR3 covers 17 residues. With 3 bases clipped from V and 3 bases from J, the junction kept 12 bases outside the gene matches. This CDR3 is CASSDEFSTGEDYGYTF. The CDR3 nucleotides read TGTGCCAGCAGTGATGAGTTTTCGACAGGGGAGGACTATGGCTACACCTTC.

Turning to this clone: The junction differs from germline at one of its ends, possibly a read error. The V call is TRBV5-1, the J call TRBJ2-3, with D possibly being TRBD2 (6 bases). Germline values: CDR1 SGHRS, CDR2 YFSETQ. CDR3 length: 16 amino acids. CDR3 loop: CASSLALGGSRDTQYF. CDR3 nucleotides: TGCGCCAGCAGCTTGGCCTTGGGGGGTAGCAGAGATACGCAGTATTTT.